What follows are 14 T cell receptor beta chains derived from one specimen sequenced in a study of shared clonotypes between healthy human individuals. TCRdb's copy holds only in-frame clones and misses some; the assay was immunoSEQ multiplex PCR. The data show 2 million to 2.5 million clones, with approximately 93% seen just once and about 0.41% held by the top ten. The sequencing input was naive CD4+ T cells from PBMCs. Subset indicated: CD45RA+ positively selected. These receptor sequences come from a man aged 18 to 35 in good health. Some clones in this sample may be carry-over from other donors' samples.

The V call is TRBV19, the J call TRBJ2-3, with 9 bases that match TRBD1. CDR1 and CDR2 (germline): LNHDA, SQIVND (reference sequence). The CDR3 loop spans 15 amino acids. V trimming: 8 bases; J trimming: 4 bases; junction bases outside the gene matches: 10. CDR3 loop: CASSTGTGGADTQYF. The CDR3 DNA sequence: TGTGCCAGTTCTACAGGCACAGGGGGCGCAGATACGCAGTATTTT.

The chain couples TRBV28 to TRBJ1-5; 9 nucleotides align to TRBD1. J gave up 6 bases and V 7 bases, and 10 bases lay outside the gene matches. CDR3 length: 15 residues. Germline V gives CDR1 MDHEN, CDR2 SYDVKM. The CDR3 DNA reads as TGTGCCAGCACCACCCCGGGACAGGGAGGTCAGCCCCAGCATTTT. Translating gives CASTTPGQGGQPQHF.

The CDR3, as DNA: TGTGCCAGCAGCCGCAACAGGGGGCTCGCCTACAATGAGCAGTTCTTC. Protein product: CASSRNRGLAYNEQFF. The chain uses TRBV7-9 and TRBJ2-1; TRBD1 aligns across 9 bases. CDR3 length equals 16 residues. V lost 5 bases, J lost 2 bases, and 7 bases stayed unmatched. Germline values: CDR1 SEHNR, CDR2 FQNEAQ (reference sequence). The full variable domain, rest sourced from reference TRBV7-9 and TRBJ2-1, is DTGVSQNPRHKITKRGQNVTFRCDPISEHNRLYWYRQTLGQGPEFLTYFQNEAQLEKSRLLSDRFSAERPKGSFSTLEIQRTEQGDSAMYLCASSRNRGLAYNEQFFGPGTRLTVL.

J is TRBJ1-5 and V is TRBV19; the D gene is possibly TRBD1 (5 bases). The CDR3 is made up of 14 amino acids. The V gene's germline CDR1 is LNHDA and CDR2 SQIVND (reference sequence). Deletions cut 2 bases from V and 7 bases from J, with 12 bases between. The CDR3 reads CASSIWGVGQPQHF. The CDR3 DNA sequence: TGTGCCAGTAGTATATGGGGGGTCGGGCAGCCCCAGCATTTT.

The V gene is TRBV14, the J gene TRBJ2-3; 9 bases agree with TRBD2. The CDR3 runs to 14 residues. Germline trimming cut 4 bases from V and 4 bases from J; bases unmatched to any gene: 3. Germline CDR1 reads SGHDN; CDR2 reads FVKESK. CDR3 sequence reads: CASSRGLAPDTQYF. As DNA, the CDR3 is TGTGCCAGCAGCCGAGGACTAGCGCCAGATACGCAGTATTTT.

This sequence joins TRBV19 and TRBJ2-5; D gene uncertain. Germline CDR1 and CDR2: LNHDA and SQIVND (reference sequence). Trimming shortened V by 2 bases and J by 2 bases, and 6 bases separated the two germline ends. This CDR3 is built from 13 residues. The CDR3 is CASSIRRQETQYF. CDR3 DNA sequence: TGTGCCAGTAGTATAAGGCGGCAAGAGACCCAGTACTTC.

In DNA form, the CDR3 reads TGTGCCAGCAGCTCACGACTAGCGGGAGGGCCTTCCTACAATGAGCAGTTCTTC. It is translated as CASSSRLAGGPSYNEQFF. V is TRBV7-8 and J is TRBJ2-1; 14 nucleotides line up with TRBD2. In germline, CDR1 is SGHVS, CDR2 FQNEAQ. After removal of 4 bases from V and 1 base from J, the junction contained 6 bases not matched to a gene. The CDR3 totals 18 residues.

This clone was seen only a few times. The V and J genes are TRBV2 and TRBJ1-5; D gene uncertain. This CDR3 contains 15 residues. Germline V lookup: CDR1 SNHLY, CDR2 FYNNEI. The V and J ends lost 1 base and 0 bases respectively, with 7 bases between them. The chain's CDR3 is CASSEVEYSNQPQHF. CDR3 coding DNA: TGTGCCAGCAGTGAAGTAGAATATAGCAATCAGCCCCAGCATTTT.

CDR3 DNA: TGTGCCAGCAGTTGGGTGGACACCGGGGAGCTGTTTTTT. Amino acids: CASSWVDTGELFF. The rearrangement uses TRBV28 and TRBJ2-2; D unresolved. The length of the CDR3 is 13 residues. The V and J ends lost 4 bases and 3 bases respectively, with 6 bases between them. Germline V gene lookup returns CDR1 MDHEN and CDR2 SYDVKM.

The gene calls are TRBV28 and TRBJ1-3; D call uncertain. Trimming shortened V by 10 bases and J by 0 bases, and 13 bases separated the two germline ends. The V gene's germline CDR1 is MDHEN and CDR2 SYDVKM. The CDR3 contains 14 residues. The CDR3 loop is CATHSQPSGNTIYF. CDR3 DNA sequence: TGTGCCACTCATTCACAGCCCTCTGGAAACACCATATATTTT.

CDR3 in amino acids: CASSARQVGVEAFF. The CDR3 DNA reads TGTGCCAGCAGCGCTCGACAGGTCGGGGTTGAAGCTTTCTTT. This chain uses TRBV9 with TRBJ1-1; the D gene is possibly TRBD1 (6 bases). From germline, CDR1 is SGDLS and CDR2 YYNGEE. The CDR3 has 14 residues. V was cut by 3 bases and J by 7 bases, with 16 bases left in between.

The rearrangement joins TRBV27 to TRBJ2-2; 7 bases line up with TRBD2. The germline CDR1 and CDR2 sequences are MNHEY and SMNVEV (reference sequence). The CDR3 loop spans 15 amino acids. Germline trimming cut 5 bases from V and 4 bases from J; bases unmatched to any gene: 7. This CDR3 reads CASSHGLGRTGELFF. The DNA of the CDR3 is TGTGCCAGCAGTCATGGACTAGGCCGCACCGGGGAGCTGTTTTTT.

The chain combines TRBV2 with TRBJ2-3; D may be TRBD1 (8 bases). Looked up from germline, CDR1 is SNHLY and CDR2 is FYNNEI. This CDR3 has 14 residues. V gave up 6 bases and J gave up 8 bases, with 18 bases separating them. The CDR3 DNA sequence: TGTGCCAGCAGGAATGGACAGGGAGGGGGTACGCAGTATTTT. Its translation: CASRNGQGGGTQYF.

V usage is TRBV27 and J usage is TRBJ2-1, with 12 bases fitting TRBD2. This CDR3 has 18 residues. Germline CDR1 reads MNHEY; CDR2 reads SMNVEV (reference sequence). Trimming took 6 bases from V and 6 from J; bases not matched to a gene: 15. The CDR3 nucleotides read TGTGCCAGCAGCCCAACCAGGACTAGCGGGGTCATTAGCAATGAGCAGTTCTTC. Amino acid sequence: CASSPTRTSGVISNEQFF.